The 7 T cell receptor beta chains below come from one sample, sequenced in a study of blood T cell repertoires in COVID-19. Assay: immunoSEQ multiplex PCR; the TCRdb copy retains only in-frame clones and omits some. This sample carries under 250,000 clones, around 90% of them seen once, and the ten largest clones take roughly 0.8%. The specimen sequenced was peripheral blood. These receptors were obtained from a man aged 25-40 years with COVID-19, enrolled during active disease.

The J gene is TRBJ2-3, the V gene TRBV28; D possibly corresponds to TRBD2 (5 bases). Germline V gene sequence: CDR1 MDHEN, CDR2 SYDVKM. This CDR3 is 14 amino acids long. V was clipped by 5 bases and J by 5 bases, with 14 bases between them. CDR3 amino acids: CASSGWGAQDTQYF. CDR3 DNA sequence: TGTGCCAGCAGTGGTTGGGGAGCCCAAGATACGCAGTATTTT.

In its sample, this clone was seen once. The chain employs TRBV7-9 and TRBJ1-5; D may be TRBD1 (5 bases). Trimming pared 1 base from V and 5 bases from J, leaving 6 bases between. The CDR3 spans 13 residues. The germline CDR1 and CDR2 sequences are SEHNR and FQNEAQ (reference sequence). The CDR3 sequence: CASSLGGDQPQHF. The DNA of the CDR3 is TGTGCCAGCAGCTTAGGGGGGGATCAGCCCCAGCATTTT.

On this clone: This sample also contains other DNA sequences that code for the same CDR3. This sequence joins TRBV19 and TRBJ1-5, with 7 bases aligning to TRBD1. Per germline, CDR1 LNHDA and CDR2 SQIVND (reference sequence). V lost 7 bases, J lost 4 bases, and 7 bases stayed unmatched. CDR3 length equals 14 residues. The CDR3 sequence is CASTQGGGNQPQHF. The CDR3 coding sequence is TGTGCCAGTACGCAGGGGGGAGGAAATCAGCCCCAGCATTTT.

The chain couples TRBV5-1 to TRBJ1-4; possible D gene TRBD1, 6 bases. Germline V lookup: CDR1 SGHRS, CDR2 YFSETQ. Trimming stripped 1 base from V and 8 bases from J, with 15 bases between. This CDR3 spans 15 amino acids. The CDR3 sequence is CASSLLSGESEKLFF. CDR3 nucleotide sequence: TGCGCCAGCAGCTTGTTATCAGGGGAAAGCGAAAAACTGTTTTTT.

This chain links TRBV9 with TRBJ1-1; perhaps TRBD1 as D (5 bases). V was clipped by 3 bases and J by 4 bases, with 13 bases between them. Germline V gene data show CDR1 as SGDLS and CDR2 as YYNGEE. The CDR3 covers 14 residues. CDR3 DNA: TGTGCCAGCAGCGGACCTACAGGCGGCACTGAAGCTTTCTTT. Amino acids: CASSGPTGGTEAFF.

CDR3 residues: CASSQPGTSNYGYTF. The CDR3 DNA reads as TGCGCCAGCAGCCAACCCGGGACATCTAACTATGGCTACACCTTC. The chain employs TRBV4-1 and TRBJ1-2; maybe TRBD1 (6 bases). V lost 2 bases, J lost 0 bases, and 10 bases lay in between. Per germline, CDR1 MGHRA and CDR2 YSYEKL. CDR3 length: 15 residues.

V is TRBV5-6 and J is TRBJ1-1; D unresolved. CDR3 length: 15 residues. The V end was cut by 0 bases, the J end by 2 bases, with 11 bases between. CDR1 and CDR2 from the germline V gene are SGHDT and YYEEEE. The CDR3 sequence is CASSLGNFRNTEAFF. DNA for the CDR3: TGTGCCAGCAGCTTGGGTAATTTCCGTAACACTGAAGCTTTCTTT.